This T cell receptor (beta chain) originates from a study of blood T cell repertoires in COVID-19. This clone was seen just once. Some clones are missing from TCRdb's copy, which holds only in-frame ones; the method was immunoSEQ multiplex PCR. The table includes under 350,000 clones, roughly 86% detected once. Sequencing was performed on peripheral blood. This receptor was identified in a woman between 25 and 40 years old with COVID-19, enrolled during active disease.

The CDR3 spells CASSQDITQYF. The CDR3 DNA reads as TGTGCCAGCAGCCAAGATATAACCCAGTACTTC. This chain connects TRBV3-1 (or the pseudogene TRBV3-2) to TRBJ2-5; D gene ambiguous. Per germline, CDR1 LGHDT and CDR2 YNNKEL (reference sequence). V shed 0 bases and J shed 8 bases, with 4 bases lying between them. This CDR3 spans 11 amino acids.